These T cell receptor beta chains were read from a single sample in a study of neurological immune-mediated disorders. One entry per CDR3 protein results from TCRdb running MiXCR on the 5' RACE reads. Here the sample spans 53,000 or so distinct CDR3 sequences, roughly 7.7% being singletons. The sample taken for sequencing was PBMCs. The source of these receptors is a woman between 35 and 50 years old in good health. Each CDR3 is given with its conserved first and last residue. Fields, in order: V gene, clone size, D gene, J gene, CDR3 DNA, CDR3 protein. D genes are given only for firm matches. Expanded clones are given a class, and other clones once, few, many or no size at all.

>TRBV6-1|many|TRBD1|TRBJ1-6
TGTGCCAGCAGTTTTCGGACAGGGGGTACTAATTCACCCCTCCACTTT
CASSFRTGGTNSPLHF
>TRBV14|many|TRBD1|TRBJ2-1
TGTGCCAGCAGCCAAGATCTTGGGACAGGCAATGAGCAGTTCTTC
CASSQDLGTGNEQFF
>TRBV20-1|many|.|TRBJ2-1
TGCAGTGCTAGATTCGACAATGAGCAGTTCTTC
CSARFDNEQFF
>TRBV7-2|many|.|TRBJ1-3
TGTGCCAGCAGCTTATCAGGGGTCCCTGGAAACACCATATATTTT
CASSLSGVPGNTIYF
>TRBV10-3|few|TRBD2|TRBJ2-3
TGTGCCATCAGTGAACCTATGTCCCGGACTAGTCATGGTACGCAGTATTTT
CAISEPMSRTSHGTQYF
>TRBV29-1|many|.|TRBJ1-1
TGCAGCTTCATCCAGGATGGGGCGGGGGGAGAAGCTTTCTTT
CSFIQDGAGGEAFF
>TRBV7-3|many|.|TRBJ1-3
TGTGCCAGCAGCTTACTAGGGTCGGGAAACACCATATATTTT
CASSLLGSGNTIYF
>TRBV7-2|many|.|TRBJ2-5
TGTGCCAGCAGCTTAGGTTATTTTTGGGACATACAAGAGACCCAGTACTTC
CASSLGYFWDIQETQYF
>TRBV9|many|.|TRBJ1-2
TGTGCCAGTAATCAGGGCTATGGCTACACCTTC
CASNQGYGYTF
>TRBV3-1|many|.|TRBJ2-3
TGTGCCAGCAGAAGTGGGAATTGGGAAGATACGCAGTATTTT
CASRSGNWEDTQYF
>TRBV12-3/TRBV12-4|many|.|TRBJ2-4
TGTGCCAGCAGTTTAAATTCCCAGGGGCTTGGCAAAAACATTCAGTACTTC
CASSLNSQGLGKNIQYF
>TRBV24-1|many|TRBD2|TRBJ2-2
TGTGCCACCAGTGATTTGCGGACTAGCGGGAGCCCCGGGGAGCTGTTTTTT
CATSDLRTSGSPGELFF
>TRBV5-1|few|TRBD1|TRBJ1-3
TGCGCCAGCAGCCCCGGGACAGCACCTGGAAACACCATATATTTT
CASSPGTAPGNTIYF
>TRBV18|many|TRBD1|TRBJ2-7
TGTGCCAGCTCACCGGACAGGACCGCCTACGAGCAGTACTTC
CASSPDRTAYEQYF
>TRBV29-1|many|TRBD1|TRBJ1-2
TGCAGCGTTCGGACAGGGTTGAACGGCTACACCTTC
CSVRTGLNGYTF
>TRBV7-6|many|.|TRBJ1-2
TGTGCCAGCAGCTTAGCCCGGCAGGGAAGAGGCTACACCTTC
CASSLARQGRGYTF
>TRBV9|many|TRBD1|TRBJ1-1
TGTGCCAGCAGCGCAGGGGGGGGGATCTTAGGCACTGAAGCTTTCTTT
CASSAGGGILGTEAFF
>TRBV7-2|many|.|TRBJ2-2
TGTGCCAGCAGCTTAGTCCGAGAGCTGTTTTTT
CASSLVRELFF
>TRBV10-3|many|TRBD1|TRBJ2-7
TGTGCCATCAGTGAAAACGGACAGGGGGTCTTC
CAISENGQGVF
>TRBV20-1|many|.|TRBJ2-3
TGCAGTGCTAGGCCCTCGGGGTTGGATACGCAGTATTTT
CSARPSGLDTQYF
>TRBV6-1|many|.|TRBJ2-1
TGTGCCAGCATTCCGGCCTCGGTCCTGGGAAATGAGCAGTTCTTC
CASIPASVLGNEQFF
>TRBV10-3|.|.|TRBJ2-6
TGTGCCATCAGTTATCCCCCTCGCTCCGCTGGGGCCAACGTCCTGACTTTC
CAISYPPRSAGANVLTF
>TRBV7-9|many|.|TRBJ2-3
TGTGCCAGCAGCCCCCAGGGGCGAGGCACAGATACGCAGTATTTT
CASSPQGRGTDTQYF
>TRBV4-3|.|.|TRBJ2-7
TGCGCCAGCAGCCAAGACGCAGGGATCTACGAGCAGTACTTC
CASSQDAGIYEQYF
>TRBV29-1|few|TRBD1|TRBJ2-2
TGCAGCGCGGGGGGACAGGGACTATCCGGGGAGCTGTTTTTT
CSAGGQGLSGELFF
>TRBV7-9|many|.|TRBJ1-1
TGTGCCAGCAGCTTAGCCTGGTCGAAATGGAACACTGAAGCTTTCTTT
CASSLAWSKWNTEAFF
>TRBV3-1|.|.|TRBJ2-5
TGTGCCAGCAGCACGGGACGTCGCCAAGAGACCCAGTACTTC
CASSTGRRQETQYF
>TRBV7-2|many|.|TRBJ2-5
TGTGCCAGCAGCTTTCCACCAGGAGGGGTCCAAGAGACCCAGTACTTC
CASSFPPGGVQETQYF
>TRBV20-1|many|.|TRBJ2-3
TGCAGTGCTGGGGGTGGGGGGGGCGGCACAGATACGCAGTATTTT
CSAGGGGGGTDTQYF